These 15 T cell receptor beta chains were all obtained from the same sample, sequenced in a study of blood T cell repertoires in COVID-19. Sequenced by immunoSEQ multiplex PCR; TCRdb stores in-frame clones only, minus some. The repertoire has 350,000 or so clones, around 87% of them found once; the top ten carry 6.5% to 8%. Sequenced sample: peripheral blood. Every receptor here comes from a man between 18 and 29 years old with active or convalescent COVID-19.

The chain joins TRBV4-2 to TRBJ2-4, with 8 bases fitting TRBD1. With V trimmed by 2 bases and J by 3 bases, 3 bases remained unmatched. The V gene's germline CDR1 is LGHNA and CDR2 YNFKEQ. The length of the CDR3 is 15 residues. The CDR3 sequence: CASSQMTGVKNIQYF. The CDR3 DNA sequence: TGTGCCAGCAGCCAAATGACAGGGGTCAAAAACATTCAGTACTTC.

The chain links TRBV19 to TRBJ2-1, with 7 positions matching TRBD1. The germline gives CDR1 LNHDA, CDR2 SQIVND (reference sequence). This CDR3 has 15 residues. J was trimmed by 9 bases and V by 3 bases; bases with no gene match: 11. The CDR3 region is CASSISGGLIGEQFF. Here the CDR3 DNA reads TGTGCCAGTAGTATTTCAGGGGGTCTGATCGGTGAGCAGTTCTTC.

This sequence joins TRBV5-1 and TRBJ1-1, with D hard to call. Trimming took 1 base from V and 0 from J, leaving 4 bases between them. Germline CDR1 SGHRS, CDR2 YFSETQ. The CDR3 spans 13 residues. The CDR3 region is CASSLTVNTEAFF. The DNA of the CDR3 is TGCGCCAGCAGCTTGACTGTGAACACTGAAGCTTTCTTT.

V usage is TRBV6-6 and J usage is TRBJ2-7; 10 bases are shared with TRBD2. The CDR3 is 16 residues long. Germline lookup yields CDR1 MNHNY and CDR2 SVGAGI (reference sequence). The junction had 8 bases not matched to a gene; V was cut back by 0 bases and J by 6 bases. CDR3 in amino acids: CASSYSTASGSSEQYF. The CDR3 DNA is TGTGCCAGCAGTTACTCGACGGCTAGCGGGAGTTCCGAGCAGTACTTC.

The V and J genes are TRBV10-3 and TRBJ2-1; no clear D gene. CDR1 ENHRY and CDR2 SYGVKD come from the germline V gene. V lost 3 bases and J 12 bases, leaving 9 bases between the germline ends. The CDR3 runs 11 residues. CDR3 region: CAISEAWVQFF. Here the CDR3 DNA reads TGTGCCATCAGTGAAGCGTGGGTGCAGTTCTTC.

The chain is built from TRBV28 and TRBJ2-5; a possible D gene is TRBD2 (6 bases). Between the trimmed V and J ends, which lost 1 base and 4 bases, there was a span of 7 bases. The CDR3 spans 13 residues. Germline V gene lookup returns CDR1 MDHEN and CDR2 SYDVKM. The CDR3: CASSLSGGETQYF. DNA for the CDR3: TGTGCCAGCAGTTTATCCGGGGGAGAGACCCAGTACTTC.

The V call is TRBV25-1, the J call TRBJ2-7, with TRBD1 identical over 9 bases. The germline CDR1 and CDR2 sequences are MGHDK and SYGVNS. Unmatched junction bases numbered 6, after V lost 3 bases and J lost 3 bases. The CDR3 sequence is 15 residues long. CDR3 amino acids: CASSDPGQGVYEQYF. DNA for the CDR3: TGTGCCAGCAGTGATCCGGGACAGGGAGTCTACGAGCAGTACTTC.

This clone was picked up one time. The chain has TRBV28 and TRBJ2-2, with TRBD1 as a possible D gene (6 bases). V was shortened by 2 bases and J by 2 bases, with 9 bases between the two germline ends. Germline CDR1 reads MDHEN; CDR2 reads SYDVKM. The CDR3 runs to 15 residues. CDR3 in amino acids: CASSLHRENTGELFF. The CDR3 nucleotides read TGTGCCAGCAGTTTACACAGGGAAAACACCGGGGAGCTGTTTTTT.

This chain connects TRBV30 to TRBJ1-6, with D possibly TRBD1 on 6 matching bases. CDR1 and CDR2 from the germline V gene are GTSNPN and SVGIG (reference sequence). This CDR3 region has 15 residues. Trimming pared 4 bases from V and 3 bases from J, leaving 13 bases between. The CDR3 DNA reads as TGTGCCTGGAAAAGAGGGGGATTCTATAATTCACCCCTCCACTTT. Its protein is CAWKRGGFYNSPLHF.

J is TRBJ2-1 and V is TRBV27, with TRBD1 matching over 9 bases. The ends lost 7 bases at V and 5 bases at J; junction bases unmatched: 9. The germline V gene encodes CDR1 MNHEY and CDR2 SMNVEV (reference sequence). This CDR3 spans 15 amino acids. CDR3 in amino acids: CASKKPGQGNNEQFF. CDR3 nucleotide sequence: TGTGCCAGCAAAAAACCCGGACAGGGGAACAATGAGCAGTTCTTC.

J is TRBJ1-4 and V is TRBV2; 8 bases are shared with TRBD1. Germline CDR1 reads SNHLY; CDR2 reads FYNNEI. V was clipped by 6 bases and J by 4 bases; unmatched bases: 7. The CDR3 length is 15 residues. The CDR3 sequence is CASRADRVGNEKLFF. DNA of the CDR3: TGTGCCAGCAGAGCGGACAGGGTCGGTAATGAAAAACTGTTTTTT. Filled out from reference TRBV2 and TRBJ1-4, the complete variable domain reads EPEVTQTPSHQVTQMGQEVILRCVPISNHLYFYWYRQILGQKVEFLVSFYNNEISEKSEIFDDQFSVERPDGSNFTLKIRSTKLEDSAMYFCASRADRVGNEKLFFGSGTQLSVL.

CDR3: CASSHSGTASNSPLHF. The CDR3 bases are TGTGCCAGCAGCCACTCCGGGACAGCTTCGAATTCACCCCTCCACTTT. This chain joins TRBV3-1 (or the pseudogene TRBV3-2) and TRBJ1-6, with TRBD1 matching 7 bases. The CDR3 has 16 residues. CDR1 is LGHDT, CDR2 YNNKEL, per germline (reference sequence). V lost 3 bases, J lost 7 bases, and 9 bases stayed unmatched.

The chain recombines TRBV25-1 with TRBJ1-1; tentative D call: TRBD1 (6 bases). This CDR3 is 14 amino acids long. From germline, CDR1 is MGHDK and CDR2 SYGVNS. Trimming took 3 bases from V and 0 from J, leaving 8 bases between them. The CDR3 spells CASSDGQLNTEAFF. The CDR3, as DNA: TGTGCCAGCAGTGACGGACAGTTGAACACTGAAGCTTTCTTT.

This clone was recorded only once. V gene TRBV2 combines with J gene TRBJ2-5; TRBD1 is a possible D gene (5 bases). V dropped 3 bases and J dropped 5 bases, with 13 bases sitting between them. Per the germline V gene, CDR1 is SNHLY and CDR2 is FYNNEI. This CDR3 is built from 14 residues. In DNA form, the CDR3 reads TGTGCCAGCAGTGATCCGGCAGGGTTGGAGACCCAGTACTTC. This codes for CASSDPAGLETQYF.

The J gene is TRBJ2-7, the V gene TRBV7-9, with 9 nucleotides matching TRBD2. The CDR3 loop spans 15 amino acids. The ends lost 7 bases at V and 2 bases at J; junction bases unmatched: 9. The V gene's germline CDR1 is SEHNR and CDR2 FQNEAQ (reference sequence). CDR3 DNA sequence: TGTGCCAGCACCGAGAGGGAGCGGGAGGCCTACGAGCAGTACTTC. Its translation is CASTEREREAYEQYF.